This note documents a single TCR beta chain sequence. All enrollees were roughly 18 to 90 years old and from about 24 US areas. Donors in Cohort 3 counted as recovered after two negative PCRs, clearance, or symptom resolution. Between the trimmed V and J ends, which lost 3 bases and 1 base, there was a span of 13 bases. Germline assignment: CDR1 MDHEN and CDR2 SYDVKM. There are 16 residues in the CDR3. The protocol was immunoSEQ multiplex PCR, while the TCRdb copy is restricted to in-frame clones and leaves out a portion. The data contain roughly 250,000 clones, 80% to 95% of them singletons. The sample is drawn from a study of blood T cell repertoires in COVID-19. As for the study in general: Acute and convalescent COVID-19 samples came from the United States, Italy and Spain.

The receptor comes from a woman between 18 and 30 years old who had recovered from COVID-19. The sequenced material came from PBMCs or T cells enriched from blood (not recorded which). The rearrangement links TRBV28 to TRBJ2-1, with D possibly being TRBD2 (5 bases). CDR3 region: CASSFLRGSSYNEQFF. The CDR3 coding sequence is TGTGCCAGCAGTTTTTTGCGAGGGTCTTCCTACAATGAGCAGTTCTTC.